The 14 T cell receptor beta chains listed next were all sequenced from one sample in a study of identical twins. MiXCR, applied by TCRdb to the 5' RACE reads, yields one record per CDR3 protein. Of over 200,000 distinct CDR3 sequences in the sample, about a tenth are singletons; the top ten hold approximately 5.1%. The sample was memory (CD45RO+) T cells sorted from blood. The source of these receptors is a woman under 30 in good health.

The V gene is TRBV6-2 or TRBV6-3, the J gene TRBJ2-2; TRBD2 aligns across 7 bases. Germline lookup yields CDR1 MNHEY and CDR2 SVGEGT. This CDR3 spans 14 amino acids. V lost 6 bases, J lost 9 bases, and 10 bases stayed unmatched. As DNA, the CDR3 is TGTGCCAGCAGGACGGCGGGGGAGGTGCGGGAGCTGTTTTTT. Encoded protein: CASRTAGEVRELFF.

This chain joins TRBV5-1 and TRBJ1-1; tentatively, D is TRBD1 (6 bases). The CDR3 loop spans 13 amino acids. Germline CDR1 SGHRS, CDR2 YFSETQ. Trimming took off 6 bases at V and 5 bases at J, with 14 bases between the two ends. This CDR3 is CASIPQGGTEAFF. The CDR3 DNA reads as TGCGCCAGCATTCCTCAAGGGGGGACTGAAGCTTTCTTT. The full variable domain, rest sourced from reference TRBV5-1 and TRBJ1-1, is KAGVTQTPRYLIKTRGQQVTLSCSPISGHRSVSWYQQTPGQGLQFLFEYFSETQRNKGNFPGRFSGRQFSNSRSEMNVSTLELGDSALYLCASIPQGGTEAFFGQGTRLTVV.

The V and J genes are TRBV27 and TRBJ2-5, with D unresolved. Trimming removed 2 bases from V and 7 bases from J, with 11 bases in between. The CDR3 spans 13 residues. Germline CDR1 and CDR2: MNHEY and SMNVEV (reference sequence). The chain's CDR3 is CASSLIASATQYF. The DNA for the CDR3 is TGTGCCAGCAGTTTAATAGCATCAGCGACCCAGTACTTC.

This clonotype was found a few times. V usage is TRBV7-7 and J usage is TRBJ2-1, with 9 bases aligning to TRBD2. V lost 6 bases to trimming and J lost 6 bases; unmatched junction nucleotides: 6. This CDR3 has 14 residues. Germline V gene sequence: CDR1 SSHAT, CDR2 FNYEAQ (reference sequence). The CDR3 bases are TGTGCCAGCAGTCCAGGACTAGCGACCAATGAGCAGTTCTTC. Its protein is CASSPGLATNEQFF. The full variable domain, with the rest looked up from reference TRBV7-7 and TRBJ2-1, is GAGVSQSPRYKVTKRGQDVTLRCDPISSHATLYWYQQALGQGPEFLTYFNYEAQPDKSGLPSDRFSAERPEGSISTLTIQRTEQRDSAMYRCASSPGLATNEQFFGPGTRLTVL.

The J gene is TRBJ2-2, the V gene TRBV20-1; 9 nucleotides agree with TRBD2. The V and J ends lost 4 bases and 6 bases, in that order; junction bases with no gene match: 18. Germline V gene data show CDR1 as DFQATT and CDR2 as SNEGSKA (reference sequence). The CDR3 has 18 residues. CDR3 loop: CSATSGGGADPNPGELFF. In DNA form, the CDR3 reads TGCAGTGCTACATCAGGCGGGGGGGCCGATCCCAATCCCGGGGAGCTGTTTTTT.

A few counts support this clonotype. This sequence joins TRBV11-1 and TRBJ1-1; no clear D gene. Trimming took 5 bases from V and 4 from J, leaving 11 bases between them. Germline assignment: CDR1 SGHAT and CDR2 FQDESV (reference sequence). This CDR3 is built from 13 residues. The chain's CDR3 is CASSLEDGTEAFF. In nucleotides, the CDR3 is TGTGCCAGCAGCCTAGAGGATGGCACTGAAGCTTTCTTT.

V is TRBV7-2 and J is TRBJ2-7; the D is unclear. The CDR3 consists of 14 residues. Germline values: CDR1 SGHTA, CDR2 FQGNSA. Trimming removed 0 bases from V and 3 bases from J, with 9 bases in between. CDR3 nucleotide sequence: TGTGCCAGCAGCTTAGCGCGGATTAACTACGAGCAGTACTTC. Translating it yields CASSLARINYEQYF.

The chain is built from TRBV7-9 and TRBJ2-2; D remains ambiguous. Trimming shortened V by 5 bases and J by 6 bases, and 22 bases separated the two germline ends. Germline V gene sequence: CDR1 SEHNR, CDR2 FQNEAQ (reference sequence). The CDR3 is made up of 17 amino acids. The CDR3 sequence is CASSPWGGGFGAGELFF. CDR3 coding DNA: TGTGCCAGCAGCCCATGGGGTGGCGGTTTCGGTGCCGGGGAGCTGTTTTTT.

This clonotype was seen a few times. The chain recombines TRBV12-3 or TRBV12-4 with TRBJ1-2; D is undetermined. The CDR3 contains 16 residues. V lost 3 bases and J lost 4, with 18 bases in between. CDR3 region: CASSFSGGRRTYGYTF. CDR3 nucleotide sequence: TGTGCCAGCAGTTTTAGTGGAGGGAGGAGGACCTATGGCTACACCTTC.

This clonotype has just a few counts. The chain is built from TRBV27 and TRBJ1-2, with a possible D match to TRBD1 (5 bases). V was shortened by 3 bases and J by 2 bases, with 16 bases between the two germline ends. Germline V gene data show CDR1 as MNHEY and CDR2 as SMNVEV (reference sequence). CDR3 size: 16 residues. For the CDR3, the DNA is TGTGCCAGCAGTTTGGGGCGGGCAGCCCTAAACTATGGCTACACCTTC. Its protein is CASSLGRAALNYGYTF.

This clonotype was seen a handful of times. The chain links TRBV5-6 to TRBJ1-2; D unresolved. There are 14 residues in the CDR3. The ends were cut back, 0 bases at V and 3 bases at J, with 9 bases in the middle. Germline assignment: CDR1 SGHDT and CDR2 YYEEEE. The CDR3: CASSLGGFHYGYTF. The CDR3 nucleotides read TGTGCCAGCAGCTTGGGAGGGTTTCACTATGGCTACACCTTC. Supplemented by reference TRBV5-6 and TRBJ1-2, the full variable domain reads DAGVTQSPTHLIKTRGQQVTLRCSPKSGHDTVSWYQQALGQGPQFIFQYYEEEERQRGNFPDRFSGHQFPNYSSELNVNALLLGDSALYLCASSLGGFHYGYTFGSGTRLTVV.

At least ten counts were recorded for this clonotype. The chain recombines TRBV5-1 with TRBJ2-1, with TRBD2 matching 14 bases. The CDR3 contains 16 residues. Germline CDR1 SGHRS, CDR2 YFSETQ. V shed 4 bases, J shed 7 bases, and the junction held 7 bases outside the gene matches. The DNA for the CDR3 is TGCGCCAGCAGCATTCCGGGACTAGCGGGAGAGAATGAGCAGTTCTTC. Translating gives CASSIPGLAGENEQFF.

Only a few counts were recorded for this clonotype. V is TRBV20-1 and J is TRBJ2-5; D is ambiguous. Trimming pared 6 bases from V and 7 bases from J, leaving 15 bases between. There are 12 residues in the CDR3. Germline V lookup: CDR1 DFQATT, CDR2 SNEGSKA (reference sequence). The CDR3 spells CSAGVGQRTQYF. CDR3 DNA sequence: TGCAGTGCGGGCGTGGGCCAGAGGACCCAGTACTTC.

This clonotype was observed at least ten times. This chain links TRBV29-1 with TRBJ2-4; D is uncertain. The CDR3 runs 16 residues. The ends were cut back, 2 bases at V and 0 bases at J, with 14 bases in the middle. Germline V gene sequence: CDR1 SQVTM, CDR2 ANQGSEA. This CDR3 reads CSVERFRRLAKNIQYF. CDR3 DNA: TGCAGCGTTGAAAGGTTTCGACGGTTAGCCAAAAACATTCAGTACTTC.